The sequence of this TCR beta chain was determined in a study of cytomegalovirus exposure and HLA in healthy donors. Study-level points and caveats: According to the study, approximately 150 TCR beta chains were cytomegalovirus-associated. Earlier analysis found most TCR beta V segments productive about 90% or about 30% of the time. Associated with HLA alleles at 0.05 false discovery rate in a later analysis were fewer than 20,000 TCR beta sequences.

Details on this clone: The antigen is undetermined.

Primers: 60 Vbeta forward and 13 Jbeta reverse. Libraries were prepared by immunoSEQ multiplex PCR; TCRdb keeps only in-frame clonotypes and omits some of them. The data show some 200,000 clones, about four fifths seen once. This receptor was taken from a male donor in good health and CMV-seropositive. Specimen: PBMCs.

CDR3: CASSPGQGAGYYGYTF. CDR3 sequence (DNA): TGTGCCAGCAGCCCGGGACAGGGGGCCGGGTACTATGGCTACACCTTC. This chain joins TRBV5-4 and TRBJ1-2; 12 bases line up with TRBD1. The CDR3 is made up of 16 amino acids. V gave up 4 bases and J gave up 3 bases; unmatched junction bases: 7. CDR1 is SGHNT, CDR2 YYREEE, per germline (reference sequence).